This T cell receptor beta chain was found in a study of blood T cells in healthy people across ages. General observations from the study: A greater number of naive CD4+ cells and higher diversity distinguished long-lived donors from aged donors.

With respect to this clonotype: Its antigen is unidentified.

Each sample yielded at least 6 micrograms of PBMC total RNA. The CDR3 runs 17 residues. V trimming: 4 bases; J trimming: 0 bases; junction bases outside the gene matches: 7. Germline V lookup: CDR1 LGHDT, CDR2 YNNKEL (reference sequence). A sample-barcoded 5' primer and a J-beta primer mix were used in a second PCR of roughly 6 to 11 cycles. A 12-random-nucleotide template-switch adaptor tagged each cDNA molecule. Every sample gave at least 2.5 million paired-end reads containing CDR3. TCRdb used MiXCR to reprocess the 5' RACE reads, holding one entry per CDR3 protein. Of 800,000 to 1,000,000 distinct CDR3 sequences detected, around 46% appear once; the ten largest clones hold 10% to 15%.

The clonotype originates from a young man in good health. The sample taken for sequencing was blood. The chain carries TRBV3-1 and TRBJ2-4; 9 bases agree with TRBD1. The CDR3 loop is CASSRGTGTPAKNIQYF. The CDR3 DNA follows: TGTGCCAGCAGCCGCGGGACAGGGACGCCAGCCAAAAACATTCAGTACTTC.